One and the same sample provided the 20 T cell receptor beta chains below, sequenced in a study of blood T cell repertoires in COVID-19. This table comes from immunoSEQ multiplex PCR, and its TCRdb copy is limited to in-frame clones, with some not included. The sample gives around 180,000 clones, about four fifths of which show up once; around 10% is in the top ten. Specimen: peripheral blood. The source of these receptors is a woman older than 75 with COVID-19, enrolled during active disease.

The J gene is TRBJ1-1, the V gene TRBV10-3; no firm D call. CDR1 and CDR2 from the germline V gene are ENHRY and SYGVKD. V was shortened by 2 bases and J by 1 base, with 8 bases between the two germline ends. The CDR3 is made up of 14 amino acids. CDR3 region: CAISERGSNTEAFF. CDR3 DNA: TGTGCCATCAGTGAGCGGGGATCGAACACTGAAGCTTTCTTT.

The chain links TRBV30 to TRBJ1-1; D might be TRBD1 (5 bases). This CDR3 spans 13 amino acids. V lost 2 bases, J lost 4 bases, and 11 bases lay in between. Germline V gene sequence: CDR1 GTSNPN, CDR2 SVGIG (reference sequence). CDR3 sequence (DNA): TGTGCCTGGAGTAGCAGGGTGGGCACTGAAGCTTTCTTT. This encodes CAWSSRVGTEAFF.

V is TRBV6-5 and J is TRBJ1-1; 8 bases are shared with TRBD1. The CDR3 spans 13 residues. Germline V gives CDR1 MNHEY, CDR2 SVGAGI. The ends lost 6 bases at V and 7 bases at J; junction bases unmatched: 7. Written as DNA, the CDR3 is TGTGCCAGCAGAATCCAGGGGGCGGGTGAAGCTTTCTTT. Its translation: CASRIQGAGEAFF.

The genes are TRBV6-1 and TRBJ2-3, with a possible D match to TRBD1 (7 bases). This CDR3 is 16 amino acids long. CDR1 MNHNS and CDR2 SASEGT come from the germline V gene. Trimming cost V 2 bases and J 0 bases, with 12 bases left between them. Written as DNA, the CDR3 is TGTGCCAGCAGTGAACGGAGGGGGCCTAGCACAGATACGCAGTATTTT. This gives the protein CASSERRGPSTDTQYF.

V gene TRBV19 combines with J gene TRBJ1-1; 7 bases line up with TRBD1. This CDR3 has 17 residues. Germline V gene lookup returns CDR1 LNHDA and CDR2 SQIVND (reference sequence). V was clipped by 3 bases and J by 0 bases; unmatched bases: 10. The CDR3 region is CASSIIRGQAMNTEAFF. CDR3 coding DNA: TGTGCCAGTAGTATTATAAGGGGGCAGGCCATGAACACTGAAGCTTTCTTT.

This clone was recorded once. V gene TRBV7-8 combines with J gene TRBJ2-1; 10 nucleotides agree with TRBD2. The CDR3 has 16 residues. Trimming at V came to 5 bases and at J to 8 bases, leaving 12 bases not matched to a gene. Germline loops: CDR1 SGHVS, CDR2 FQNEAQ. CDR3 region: CASSAYLAGVLDEQFF. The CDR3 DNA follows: TGTGCCAGCAGCGCCTACCTAGCGGGAGTCTTGGATGAGCAGTTCTTC. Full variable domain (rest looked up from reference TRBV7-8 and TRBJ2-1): GAGVSQSPRYKVAKRGQDVALRCDPISGHVSLFWYQQALGQGPEFLTYFQNEAQLDKSGLPSDRFFAERPEGSVSTLKIQRTQQEDSAVYLCASSAYLAGVLDEQFFGPGTRLTVL.

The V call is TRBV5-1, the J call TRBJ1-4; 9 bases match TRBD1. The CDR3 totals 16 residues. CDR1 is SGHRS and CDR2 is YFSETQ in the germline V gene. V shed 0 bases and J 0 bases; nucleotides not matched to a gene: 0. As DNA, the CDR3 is TGCGCCAGCAGCTTGGGACAGGGGGCAACTAATGAAAAACTGTTTTTT. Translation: CASSLGQGATNEKLFF.

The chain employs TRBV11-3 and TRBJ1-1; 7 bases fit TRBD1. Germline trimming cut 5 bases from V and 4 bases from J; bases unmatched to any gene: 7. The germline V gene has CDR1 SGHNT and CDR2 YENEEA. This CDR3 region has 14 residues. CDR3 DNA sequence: TGTGCCAGCAGCAGACAGGGAAGGAGCACTGAAGCTTTCTTT. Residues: CASSRQGRSTEAFF.

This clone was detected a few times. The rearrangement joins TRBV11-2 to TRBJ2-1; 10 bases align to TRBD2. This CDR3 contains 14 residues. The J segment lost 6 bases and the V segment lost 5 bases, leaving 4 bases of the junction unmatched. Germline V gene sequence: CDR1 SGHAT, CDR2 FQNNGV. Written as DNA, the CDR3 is TGTGCCAGCAGCGCGAGCGGGGGGGTCAATGAGCAGTTCTTC. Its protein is CASSASGGVNEQFF. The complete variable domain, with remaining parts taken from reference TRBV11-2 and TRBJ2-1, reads EAGVAQSPRYKIIEKRQSVAFWCNPISGHATLYWYQQILGQGPKLLIQFQNNGVVDDSQLPKDRFSAERLKGVDSTLKIQPAKLEDSAVYLCASSASGGVNEQFFGPGTRLTVL.

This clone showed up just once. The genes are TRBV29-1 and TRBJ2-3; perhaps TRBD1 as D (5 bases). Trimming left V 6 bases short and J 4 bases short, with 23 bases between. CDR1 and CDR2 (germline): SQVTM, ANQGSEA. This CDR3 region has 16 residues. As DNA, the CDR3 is TGCAGCGTAACTGGAAGGGGCCCCAAGGCGCCAGATACGCAGTATTTT. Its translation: CSVTGRGPKAPDTQYF.

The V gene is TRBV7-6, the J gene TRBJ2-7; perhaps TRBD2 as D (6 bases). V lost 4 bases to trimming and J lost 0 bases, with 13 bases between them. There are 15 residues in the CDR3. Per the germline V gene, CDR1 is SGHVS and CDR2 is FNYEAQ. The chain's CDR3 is CASSWGRDFSYEQYF. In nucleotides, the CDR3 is TGTGCCAGCAGCTGGGGCCGGGACTTCTCCTACGAGCAGTACTTC.

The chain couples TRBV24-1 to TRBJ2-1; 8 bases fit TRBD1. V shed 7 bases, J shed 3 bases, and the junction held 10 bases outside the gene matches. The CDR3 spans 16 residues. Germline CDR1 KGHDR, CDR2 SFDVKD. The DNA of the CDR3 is TGTGCCACCAGCGAGACAGGGGATGGTTTCTACAATGAGCAGTTCTTC. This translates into CATSETGDGFYNEQFF.

This CDR3 is CASSYQGYNEQFF. The CDR3 nucleotides read TGTGCCAGCAGTTACCAGGGATACAATGAGCAGTTCTTC. This chain uses TRBV6-5 with TRBJ2-1, with D possibly TRBD1 on 5 matching bases. Between the trimmed V and J ends, which lost 2 bases and 4 bases, there was a span of 6 bases. Per the germline V gene, CDR1 is MNHEY and CDR2 is SVGAGI. CDR3 length: 13 amino acids.

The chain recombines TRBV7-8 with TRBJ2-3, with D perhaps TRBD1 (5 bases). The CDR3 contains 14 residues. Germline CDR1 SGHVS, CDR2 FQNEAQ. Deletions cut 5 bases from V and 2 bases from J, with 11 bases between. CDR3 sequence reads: CASSHDRYTDTQYF. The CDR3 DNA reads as TGTGCCAGCAGCCACGACAGATACACAGATACGCAGTATTTT.

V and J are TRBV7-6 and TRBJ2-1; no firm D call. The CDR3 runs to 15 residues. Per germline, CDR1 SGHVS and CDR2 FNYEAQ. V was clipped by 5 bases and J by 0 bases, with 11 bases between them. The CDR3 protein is CASSPGGGSYNEQFF. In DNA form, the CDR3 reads TGTGCCAGCAGCCCTGGCGGCGGCTCCTACAATGAGCAGTTCTTC.

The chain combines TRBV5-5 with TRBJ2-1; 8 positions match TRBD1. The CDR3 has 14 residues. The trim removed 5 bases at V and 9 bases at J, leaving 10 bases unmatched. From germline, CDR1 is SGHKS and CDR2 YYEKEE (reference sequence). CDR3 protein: CASSQTGGRGEQFF. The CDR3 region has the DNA TGTGCCAGCAGTCAAACAGGGGGACGCGGTGAGCAGTTCTTC.

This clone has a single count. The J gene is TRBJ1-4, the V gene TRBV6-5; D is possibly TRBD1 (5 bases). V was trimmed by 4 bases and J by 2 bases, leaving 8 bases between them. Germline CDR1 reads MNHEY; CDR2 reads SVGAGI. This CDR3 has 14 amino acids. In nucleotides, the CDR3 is TGTGCCAGCAGTTCACAGGATACTAATGAAAAACTGTTTTTT. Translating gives CASSSQDTNEKLFF.

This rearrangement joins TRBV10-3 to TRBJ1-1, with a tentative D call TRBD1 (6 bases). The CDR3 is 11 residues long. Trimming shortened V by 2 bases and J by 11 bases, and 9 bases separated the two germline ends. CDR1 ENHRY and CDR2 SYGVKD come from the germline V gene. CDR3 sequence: CAISERGAAFF. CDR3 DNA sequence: TGTGCCATCAGTGAGCGGGGGGCGGCTTTCTTT.

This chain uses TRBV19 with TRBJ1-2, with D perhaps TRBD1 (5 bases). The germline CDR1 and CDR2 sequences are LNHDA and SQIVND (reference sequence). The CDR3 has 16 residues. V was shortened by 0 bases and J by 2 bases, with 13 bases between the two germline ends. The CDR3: CASSIDLTANNYGYTF. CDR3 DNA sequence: TGTGCCAGTAGTATAGATTTGACAGCTAACAACTATGGCTACACCTTC.

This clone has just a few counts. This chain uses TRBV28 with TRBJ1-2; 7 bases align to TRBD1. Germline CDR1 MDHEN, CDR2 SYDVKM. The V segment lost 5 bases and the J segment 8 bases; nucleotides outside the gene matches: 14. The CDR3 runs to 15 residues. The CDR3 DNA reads TGTGCCAGCAGTCCTCTCGCGAACCAGGGGGTCGGCTACACCTTC. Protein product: CASSPLANQGVGYTF.